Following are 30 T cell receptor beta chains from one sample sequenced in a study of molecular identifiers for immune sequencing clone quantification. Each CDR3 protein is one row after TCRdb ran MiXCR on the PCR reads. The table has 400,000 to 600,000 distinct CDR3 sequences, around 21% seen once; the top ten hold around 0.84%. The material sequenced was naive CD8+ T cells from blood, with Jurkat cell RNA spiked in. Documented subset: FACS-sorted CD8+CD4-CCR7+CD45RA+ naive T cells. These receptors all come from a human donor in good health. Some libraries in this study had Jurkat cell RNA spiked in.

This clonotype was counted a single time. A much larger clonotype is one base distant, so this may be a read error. The CDR3 DNA sequence: TGTGCCAGCAGCTTAATCGGACAGGGACCCACTGAAACTTTCTTT. Translated: CASSLIGQGPTETFF. This chain links TRBV7-9 with TRBJ1-1; 8 bases agree with TRBD1. There are 15 residues in the CDR3. Per the germline V gene, CDR1 is SEHNR and CDR2 is FQNEAQ (reference sequence).

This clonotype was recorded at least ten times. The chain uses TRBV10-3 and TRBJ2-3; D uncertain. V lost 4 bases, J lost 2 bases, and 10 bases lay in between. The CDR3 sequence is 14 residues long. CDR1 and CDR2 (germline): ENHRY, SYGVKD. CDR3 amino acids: CAISVGTSTDTQYF. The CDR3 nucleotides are TGTGCCATCAGTGTGGGCACCTCCACAGATACGCAGTATTTT.

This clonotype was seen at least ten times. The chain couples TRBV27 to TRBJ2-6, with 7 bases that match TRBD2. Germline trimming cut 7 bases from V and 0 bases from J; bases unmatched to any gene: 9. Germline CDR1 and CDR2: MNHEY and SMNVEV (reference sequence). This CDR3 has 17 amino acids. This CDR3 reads CASKPLAPTSGANVLTF. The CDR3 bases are TGTGCCAGCAAACCACTAGCGCCTACCTCTGGGGCCAACGTCCTGACTTTC.

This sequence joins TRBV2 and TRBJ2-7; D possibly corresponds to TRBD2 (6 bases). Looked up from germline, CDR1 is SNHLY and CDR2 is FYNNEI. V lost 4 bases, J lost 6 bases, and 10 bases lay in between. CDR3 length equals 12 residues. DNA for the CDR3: TGTGCCAGCAGTGGACTAGTCTGCGAGCAGTACTTC. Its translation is CASSGLVCEQYF. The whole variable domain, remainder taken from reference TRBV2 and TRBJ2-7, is EPEVTQTPSHQVTQMGQEVILRCVPISNHLYFYWYRQILGQKVEFLVSFYNNEISEKSEIFDDQFSVERPDGSNFTLKIRSTKLEDSAMYFCASSGLVCEQYFGPGTRLTVT.

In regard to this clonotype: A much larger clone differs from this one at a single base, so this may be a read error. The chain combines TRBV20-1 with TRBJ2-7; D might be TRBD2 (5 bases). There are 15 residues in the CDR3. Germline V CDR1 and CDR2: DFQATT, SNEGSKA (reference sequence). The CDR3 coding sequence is TGCAGTGCTTTCCCGAGGGAGCGCACTACCTATGAGCAGTACTTC. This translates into CSAFPRERTTYEQYF.

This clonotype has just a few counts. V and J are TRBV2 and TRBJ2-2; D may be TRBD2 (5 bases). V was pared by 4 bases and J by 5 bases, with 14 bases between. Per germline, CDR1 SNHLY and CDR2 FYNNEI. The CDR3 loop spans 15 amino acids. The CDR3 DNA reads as TGTGCCAGCAGTGGTCCGGACGGCGGGACCGGGGAGCTGTTTTTT. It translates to CASSGPDGGTGELFF.

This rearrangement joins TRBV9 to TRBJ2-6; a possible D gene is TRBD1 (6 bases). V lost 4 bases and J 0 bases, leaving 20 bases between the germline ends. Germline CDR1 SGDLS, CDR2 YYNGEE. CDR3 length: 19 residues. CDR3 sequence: CASSSPPGHFNSGANVLTF. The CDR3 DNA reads TGTGCCAGCAGCTCTCCACCGGGACACTTCAACTCTGGGGCCAACGTCCTGACTTTC.

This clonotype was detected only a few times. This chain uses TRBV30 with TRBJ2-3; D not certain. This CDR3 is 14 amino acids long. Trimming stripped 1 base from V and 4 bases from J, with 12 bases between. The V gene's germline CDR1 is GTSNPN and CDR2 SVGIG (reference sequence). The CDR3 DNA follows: TGTGCCTGGAGTGAGGTGGCAGGTGCAGATACGCAGTATTTT. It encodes CAWSEVAGADTQYF.

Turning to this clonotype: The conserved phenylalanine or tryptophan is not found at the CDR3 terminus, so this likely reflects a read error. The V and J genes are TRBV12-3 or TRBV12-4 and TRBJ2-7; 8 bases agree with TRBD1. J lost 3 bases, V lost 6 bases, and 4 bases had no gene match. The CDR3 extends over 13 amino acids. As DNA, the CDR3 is TGTGCCAGCAGCCCCGGGACAGGCTACGAGCAGTACCTC. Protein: CASSPGTGYEQYL.

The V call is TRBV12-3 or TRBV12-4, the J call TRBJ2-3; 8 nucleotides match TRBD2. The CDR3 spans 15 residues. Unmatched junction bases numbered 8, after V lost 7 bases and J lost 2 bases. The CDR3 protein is CASTPGGGLTDTQYF. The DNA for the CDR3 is TGTGCCAGCACCCCGGGGGGGGGGCTCACAGATACGCAGTATTTT.

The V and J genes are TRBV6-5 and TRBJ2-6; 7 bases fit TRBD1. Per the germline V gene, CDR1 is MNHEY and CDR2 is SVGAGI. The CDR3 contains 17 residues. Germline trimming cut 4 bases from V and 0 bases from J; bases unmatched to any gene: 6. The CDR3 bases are TGTGCCAGCAGTTCCGGGACAGCGAGCTCTGGGGCCAACGTCCTGACTTTC. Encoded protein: CASSSGTASSGANVLTF.

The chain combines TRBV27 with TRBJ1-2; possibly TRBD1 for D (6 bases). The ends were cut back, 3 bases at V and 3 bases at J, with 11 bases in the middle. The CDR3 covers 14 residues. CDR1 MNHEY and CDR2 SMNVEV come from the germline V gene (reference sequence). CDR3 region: CASSLTQGYYGYTF. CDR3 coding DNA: TGTGCCAGCAGTTTGACACAGGGATACTATGGCTACACCTTC.

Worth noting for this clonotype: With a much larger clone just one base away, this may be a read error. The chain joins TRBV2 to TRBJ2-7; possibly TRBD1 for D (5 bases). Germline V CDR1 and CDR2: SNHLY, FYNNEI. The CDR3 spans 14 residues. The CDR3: CASRDDSPPYERYF. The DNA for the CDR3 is TGTGCCAGCAGGGATGACAGTCCTCCCTACGAGCGGTACTTC.

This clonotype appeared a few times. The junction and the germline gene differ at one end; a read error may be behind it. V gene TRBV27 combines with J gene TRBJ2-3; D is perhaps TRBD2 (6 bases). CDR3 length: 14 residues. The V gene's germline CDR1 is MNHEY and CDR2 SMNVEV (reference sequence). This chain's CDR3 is CASSFLGGTDTEYF. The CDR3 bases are TGTGCCAGCAGTTTTCTGGGAGGCACAGATACGGAGTATTTT.

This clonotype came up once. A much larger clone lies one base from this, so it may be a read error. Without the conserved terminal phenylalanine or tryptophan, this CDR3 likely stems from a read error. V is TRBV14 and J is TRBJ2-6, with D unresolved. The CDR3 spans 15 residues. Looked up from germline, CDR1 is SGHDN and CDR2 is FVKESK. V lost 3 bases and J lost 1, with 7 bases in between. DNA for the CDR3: TGTGCCAGCAGCCATGACAAGTCTGGGGCCAACGTCCTGACTATC. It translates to CASSHDKSGANVLTI.

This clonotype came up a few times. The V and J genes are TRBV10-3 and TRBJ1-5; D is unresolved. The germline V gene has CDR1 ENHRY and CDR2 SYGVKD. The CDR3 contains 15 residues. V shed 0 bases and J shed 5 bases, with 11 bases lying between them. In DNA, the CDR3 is TGTGCCATCAGTGAGTCGGGGTTCCTAGATCAGCCCCAGCATTTT. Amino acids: CAISESGFLDQPQHF.

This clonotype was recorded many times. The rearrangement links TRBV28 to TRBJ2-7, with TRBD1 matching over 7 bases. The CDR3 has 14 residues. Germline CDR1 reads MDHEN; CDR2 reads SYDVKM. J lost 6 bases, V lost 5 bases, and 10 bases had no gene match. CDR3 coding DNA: TGTGCCAGCAGTGCTCTTGGGGCAGGGGGCGAGCAGTACTTC. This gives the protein CASSALGAGGEQYF.

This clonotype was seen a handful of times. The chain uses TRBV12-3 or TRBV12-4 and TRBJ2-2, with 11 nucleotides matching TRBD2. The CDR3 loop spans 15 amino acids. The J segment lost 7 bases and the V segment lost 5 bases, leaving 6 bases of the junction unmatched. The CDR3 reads CASSTSGGYLGELFF. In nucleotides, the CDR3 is TGTGCCAGCAGTACTAGCGGGGGTTATCTCGGGGAGCTGTTTTTT.

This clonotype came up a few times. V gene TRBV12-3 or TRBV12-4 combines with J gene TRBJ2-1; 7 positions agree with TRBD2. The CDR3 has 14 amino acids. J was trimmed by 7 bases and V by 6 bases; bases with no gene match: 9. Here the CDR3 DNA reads TGTGCCAGCAGCACAAGCTGGGGGGGGAATGAGCAGTTCTTC. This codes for CASSTSWGGNEQFF.

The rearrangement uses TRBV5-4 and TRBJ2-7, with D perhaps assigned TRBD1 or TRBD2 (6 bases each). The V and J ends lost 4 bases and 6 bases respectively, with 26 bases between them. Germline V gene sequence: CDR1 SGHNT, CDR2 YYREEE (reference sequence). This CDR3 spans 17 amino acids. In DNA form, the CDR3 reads TGTGCCAGCAGCACCGCCCTCGGGGGCAGGAGTTTAACCGAGCAGTACTTC. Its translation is CASSTALGGRSLTEQYF.

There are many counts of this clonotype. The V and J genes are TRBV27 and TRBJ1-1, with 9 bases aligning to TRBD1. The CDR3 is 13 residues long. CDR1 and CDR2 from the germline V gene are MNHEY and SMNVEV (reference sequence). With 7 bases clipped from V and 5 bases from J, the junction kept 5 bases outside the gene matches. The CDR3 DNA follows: TGTGCCAGCAAGACAGGGGGTAATACTGAAGCTTTCTTT. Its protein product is CASKTGGNTEAFF.

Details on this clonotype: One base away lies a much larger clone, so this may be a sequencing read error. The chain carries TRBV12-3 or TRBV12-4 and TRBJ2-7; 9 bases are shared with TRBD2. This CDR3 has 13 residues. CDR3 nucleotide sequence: TGTGCCGGCAGTAATAGCGGGAGCGACGAGCAGTACTTC. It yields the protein CAGSNSGSDEQYF.

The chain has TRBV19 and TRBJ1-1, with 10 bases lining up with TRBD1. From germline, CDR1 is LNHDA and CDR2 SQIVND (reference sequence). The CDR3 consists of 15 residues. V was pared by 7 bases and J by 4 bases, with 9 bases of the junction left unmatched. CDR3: CASTTSRTGGTEAFF. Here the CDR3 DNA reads TGTGCCAGTACCACCTCCCGGACAGGGGGCACTGAAGCTTTCTTT.

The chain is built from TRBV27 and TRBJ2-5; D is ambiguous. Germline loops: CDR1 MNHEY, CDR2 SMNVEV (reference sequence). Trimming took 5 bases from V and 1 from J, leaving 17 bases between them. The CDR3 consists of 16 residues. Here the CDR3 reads CASSPVHTVPQETQYF. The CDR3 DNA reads TGTGCCAGCAGTCCCGTCCACACAGTTCCCCAAGAGACCCAGTACTTC.

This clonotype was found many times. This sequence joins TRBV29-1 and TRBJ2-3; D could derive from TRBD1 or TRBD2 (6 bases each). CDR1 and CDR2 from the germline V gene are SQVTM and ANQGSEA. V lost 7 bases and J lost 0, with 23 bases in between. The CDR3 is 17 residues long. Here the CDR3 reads CSEKGVGAGPSTDTQYF. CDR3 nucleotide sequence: TGCAGCGAAAAAGGAGTGGGGGCGGGACCAAGCACAGATACGCAGTATTTT.

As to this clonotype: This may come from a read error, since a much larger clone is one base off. The CDR3 sequence: CASSHTGGMSEAFF. CDR3 in DNA: TGTGCCAGCAGTCACACAGGGGGCATGAGTGAAGCTTTCTTT. The chain uses TRBV6-5 and TRBJ1-1; 9 bases match TRBD1. Germline V gene sequence: CDR1 MNHEY, CDR2 SVGAGI. This CDR3 contains 14 residues. The V gene end was trimmed by 5 bases and the J gene end by 7 bases; junction bases not matched to a gene: 8.

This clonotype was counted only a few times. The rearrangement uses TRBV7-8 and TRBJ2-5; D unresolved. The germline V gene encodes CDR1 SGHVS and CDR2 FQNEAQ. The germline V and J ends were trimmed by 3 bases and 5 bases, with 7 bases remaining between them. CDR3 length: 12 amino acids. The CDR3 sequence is CASSFPGETQYF. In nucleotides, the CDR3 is TGTGCCAGCAGCTTCCCCGGGGAGACCCAGTACTTC.

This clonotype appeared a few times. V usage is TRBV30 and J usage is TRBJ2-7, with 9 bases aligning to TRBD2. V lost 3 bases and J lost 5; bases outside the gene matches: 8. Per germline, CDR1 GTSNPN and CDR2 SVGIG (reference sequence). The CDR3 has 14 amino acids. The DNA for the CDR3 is TGTGCCTGGAGCCCCGCCGCGGGAGGGGACGAGCAGTACTTC. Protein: CAWSPAAGGDEQYF.

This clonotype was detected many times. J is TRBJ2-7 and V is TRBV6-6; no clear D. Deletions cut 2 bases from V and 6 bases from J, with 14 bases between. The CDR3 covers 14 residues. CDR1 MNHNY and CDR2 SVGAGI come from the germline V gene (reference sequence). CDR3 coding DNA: TGTGCCAGCAGTTACAGCTCTCACGAGCCCGAGCAGTACTTC. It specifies CASSYSSHEPEQYF.

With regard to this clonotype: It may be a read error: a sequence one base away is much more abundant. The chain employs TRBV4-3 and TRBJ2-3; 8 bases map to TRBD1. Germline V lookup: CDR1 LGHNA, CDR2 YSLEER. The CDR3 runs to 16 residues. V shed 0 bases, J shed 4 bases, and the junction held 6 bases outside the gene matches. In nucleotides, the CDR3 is TGCGCCAGCAGCCAAGATATGGACAGGGCCTCAGATACGCAGTATTTT. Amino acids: CASSQDMDRASDTQYF.